Listed below are T cell receptor beta chains from one sample, sequenced in a study of Graves' ophthalmopathy and Graves' hyperthyroidism. Via MiXCR, TCRdb re-called the multiplex PCR reads, giving one row per CDR3 protein. Among hundreds of thousands of distinct CDR3 sequences listed, around 20% were seen once. Sequenced sample: peripheral blood. Receptors originate from a woman aged 18-29 years with stable Graves' hyperthyroidism. Each CDR3 is given with its conserved first and last residue. The order of the fields is CDR3 DNA, CDR3 protein, J gene, clone size, D gene, V gene. The D gene is left open where the match is weak. Size is omitted from some rows. Given values are once, few, many or a class for expanded clones.

CDR3 DNA: TGTGCCTGGAAGCACCGGGACAGCTATGGCTACACCTTC
CDR3 protein: CAWKHRDSYGYTF
J gene: TRBJ1-2
clone size: many
D gene: TRBD1
V gene: TRBV30

CDR3 DNA: TGTGCCAGCATAGGACAGCCATCAGGCAATCAGCCCCAGCATTTT
CDR3 protein: CASIGQPSGNQPQHF
J gene: TRBJ1-5
clone size: -
D gene: -
V gene: TRBV6-1

CDR3 DNA: TGTGCCAGCAGTTACAAAGACCGCGAGCAGTACTTC
CDR3 protein: CASSYKDREQYF
J gene: TRBJ2-7
clone size: -
D gene: -
V gene: TRBV6-5

CDR3 DNA: TGTGCCAGCAGTTTAAACAGGGGGCTTGATTACACCTTC
CDR3 protein: CASSLNRGLDYTF
J gene: TRBJ1-2
clone size: many
D gene: TRBD1
V gene: TRBV27

CDR3 DNA: TGTGCCAGCAGCGAGTCCACAGGGGCGAACACTGAAGCTTTCTTT
CDR3 protein: CASSESTGANTEAFF
J gene: TRBJ1-1
clone size: -
D gene: TRBD1
V gene: TRBV7-9

CDR3 DNA: TGCAGTGTATTGAAAGCCGGGGGCTCCTACGAGCAGTACTTC
CDR3 protein: CSVLKAGGSYEQYF
J gene: TRBJ2-7
clone size: many
D gene: -
V gene: TRBV20-1

CDR3 DNA: TGTGCCAGCAGTTTGGGGGGACAGGGGGCAATGTTGGCCAAAAACATTCAGTACTTC
CDR3 protein: CASSLGGQGAMLAKNIQYF
J gene: TRBJ2-4
clone size: many
D gene: TRBD1
V gene: TRBV28

CDR3 DNA: TGTGCCAGTAGTATCCAGGGGCTGGGGACTGAAGCTTTCTTT
CDR3 protein: CASSIQGLGTEAFF
J gene: TRBJ1-1
clone size: many
D gene: -
V gene: TRBV19

CDR3 DNA: TGTGCCAGCTGCTCCAGGGACAGGTTGAACACTGAAGCTTTCTTT
CDR3 protein: CASCSRDRLNTEAFF
J gene: TRBJ1-1
clone size: -
D gene: TRBD1
V gene: TRBV7-2

CDR3 DNA: TGTGCCTGGAGTGCAGATGGCAATCAGCCCCAGCATTTT
CDR3 protein: CAWSADGNQPQHF
J gene: TRBJ1-5
clone size: few
D gene: -
V gene: TRBV30

CDR3 DNA: TGTGCCAGCAGCGCCTCCCCCGCGGTCCCTGAAGCTTTCTTT
CDR3 protein: CASSASPAVPEAFF
J gene: TRBJ1-1
clone size: -
D gene: -
V gene: TRBV7-2

CDR3 DNA: TGCAGTGCTTATACAGGGGTAGTGTGGGAAAACATTCAGTACTTC
CDR3 protein: CSAYTGVVWENIQYF
J gene: TRBJ2-4
clone size: many
D gene: TRBD1
V gene: TRBV20-1

CDR3 DNA: TGTGCCAGCAGCCAGTTGGACACGAACACTGAAGCTTTCTTT
CDR3 protein: CASSQLDTNTEAFF
J gene: TRBJ1-1
clone size: -
D gene: -
V gene: TRBV3-1

CDR3 DNA: TGTGCCAGCAGGGGACCGGGACTGTACCAAGAGACCCAGTACTTC
CDR3 protein: CASRGPGLYQETQYF
J gene: TRBJ2-5
clone size: many
D gene: -
V gene: TRBV2

CDR3 DNA: TGTGCCAGCAGTTTATCGGCGGCTAGCCCTCGTAACGGGGAGCTGTTTTTT
CDR3 protein: CASSLSAASPRNGELFF
J gene: TRBJ2-2
clone size: many
D gene: -
V gene: TRBV27

CDR3 DNA: TGTGCCACCTCCTCTGGGGGGTTCAATCAGCCCCAGCATTTT
CDR3 protein: CATSSGGFNQPQHF
J gene: TRBJ1-5
clone size: -
D gene: -
V gene: TRBV19

CDR3 DNA: TGTGCCAGCAGCTGGCGCTCCTACGAGCAGTACTTC
CDR3 protein: CASSWRSYEQYF
J gene: TRBJ2-7
clone size: many
D gene: -
V gene: TRBV11-2

CDR3 DNA: TGCAGTGCTCCCTCCCAGGACTCTGCGGCCAACGTCCTGACTTTC
CDR3 protein: CSAPSQDSAANVLTF
J gene: TRBJ2-6
clone size: many
D gene: -
V gene: TRBV20-1

CDR3 DNA: TGTGCCAGCACCATAGGAAGTCGGGGGGAGCTGTTTTTT
CDR3 protein: CASTIGSRGELFF
J gene: TRBJ2-2
clone size: -
D gene: -
V gene: TRBV3-1

CDR3 DNA: TGCAGTGCTAGAAGACTTAACACCGGGGAGCTGTTTTTT
CDR3 protein: CSARRLNTGELFF
J gene: TRBJ2-2
clone size: many
D gene: -
V gene: TRBV20-1

CDR3 DNA: TGTGCCAGCAGTTACTCGGGCGTCGGGGCCGGGGAGCTGTTTTTT
CDR3 protein: CASSYSGVGAGELFF
J gene: TRBJ2-2
clone size: -
D gene: -
V gene: TRBV6-5

CDR3 DNA: TGTGCCAGCAGCCCCGCGGGGTCTCATCAGCCCCAGCATTTT
CDR3 protein: CASSPAGSHQPQHF
J gene: TRBJ1-5
clone size: many
D gene: -
V gene: TRBV6-5

CDR3 DNA: TGTGCCAGCAGTTACTCGAGACAGATTGGAAACACCATATATTTT
CDR3 protein: CASSYSRQIGNTIYF
J gene: TRBJ1-3
clone size: many
D gene: -
V gene: TRBV6-5

CDR3 DNA: TGTGCCAGTAGTATTCGGGGAGATCAGCCCCAGCATTTT
CDR3 protein: CASSIRGDQPQHF
J gene: TRBJ1-5
clone size: -
D gene: -
V gene: TRBV19

CDR3 DNA: TGTGCCAGCAGCTTCAAGCCAGGGGGCCAGACTAGCGGGGGGCCCTACGAGCAGTACTTC
CDR3 protein: CASSFKPGGQTSGGPYEQYF
J gene: TRBJ2-7
clone size: -
D gene: TRBD2
V gene: TRBV7-4

CDR3 DNA: TGTGCCAGCAGTTCCGGACCTTACGAGCAGTACTTC
CDR3 protein: CASSSGPYEQYF
J gene: TRBJ2-7
clone size: many
D gene: -
V gene: TRBV12-3/TRBV12-4

CDR3 DNA: TGTGCCAGCACCCCGGACGGTGCCCATGGCTACACCTTC
CDR3 protein: CASTPDGAHGYTF
J gene: TRBJ1-2
clone size: many
D gene: -
V gene: TRBV12-3/TRBV12-4